This T cell receptor beta chain was identified in a study of PD-1 blockade in classical Hodgkin lymphoma. Sequencing used immunoSEQ multiplex PCR; TCRdb keeps in-frame clones, though not all of them. The sample lists under 110,000 clones, approximately 90% occurring once. For this clone: Its antigen remains unidentified.

Broader study findings: It was reported that newly diagnosed patients had less baseline TCR diversity than healthy donors.

This CDR3 spans 13 amino acids. Trimming took off 5 bases at V and 8 bases at J, with 14 bases between the two ends. Germline V gives CDR1 SSHAT, CDR2 FNYEAQ (reference sequence). Every patient relapsed after autologous stem cell transplantation, and brentuximab vedotin exposure varied. The specimen comprised peripheral blood mononuclear cells (PBMCs), sampled before the second cycle of nivolumab. The J gene is TRBJ2-3, the V gene TRBV7-7, with D possibly being TRBD2 (6 bases). The origin of this receptor is a human donor with classical Hodgkin lymphoma. CDR3: CASSPQDGGTQYF. The DNA for the CDR3 is TGTGCCAGCAGCCCCCAGGACGGGGGTACGCAGTATTTT.